This T cell receptor (beta chain) was captured by sequencing in a study of regulatory T cells in long-lasting Graves disease. The TCR beta library used iRepertoire HTBI primers with Arm-PCR amplification of CDR3. TCRdb re-called the multiplex PCR reads with MiXCR, one entry per CDR3 protein. The table shows approximately 540,000 distinct CDR3 sequences, with approximately 12% occurring only once. This sample's time point: newly diagnosed GD, antithyroid drugs for less than 3 months. Preparation of the TCR library used RNA extracted from PBMCs. In germline, CDR1 is DFQATT, CDR2 SNEGSKA (reference sequence). The V end was cut by 0 bases, the J end by 11 bases, with 17 bases between. The CDR3 has 15 residues. This clonotype was counted at least ten times. In addition, the sample was reused for a study of T cells in Graves' hyperthyroidism and ophthalmopathy. That source adds: The HTBI primer set was used in a first-round RT-PCR of the TCR CDR3.

The chain couples TRBV20-1 to TRBJ1-6; the D gene is possibly TRBD1 (6 bases). This specimen was peripheral blood mononuclear cells (PBMCs), taken at new diagnosis, from a patient treated with antithyroid drugs. The origin of this receptor is a woman aged 30 to 39 with Graves disease. The CDR3, as DNA: TGCAGTGCTAGAGATTCAGGGGTGGGAGGGGCACCCCTCCACTTT. This sequence encodes CSARDSGVGGAPLHF.